The entry below describes one T cell receptor beta chain. This entry comes from a study of blood T cell repertoires in COVID-19. About the research overall: There were acute and convalescent COVID-19 samples, and they came from the United States, Italy and Spain. Sources were T cells, B-cell-depleted T cells, or PBMCs; the material itself was cDNA or gDNA.

In germline, CDR1 is LNHDA, CDR2 SQIVND (reference sequence). Trimming removed 5 bases from V and 5 bases from J; junction bases left unmatched: 9. The CDR3 contains 15 residues. Authors' methods: Cell counts per sample came from amplifying reference gene primers. Assay used: immunoSEQ multiplex PCR; TCRdb lists only in-frame clones, some missing. That table gives V, J and clone size, and the DNA gave D and trimming. The table shows roughly 100,000 clones, with roughly four fifths occurring only once. Sequencing used peripheral blood. This sequence joins TRBV19 and TRBJ2-4; 7 nucleotides match TRBD1. The TCR sequence derives from a man aged 55 to 69 with acute or convalescent COVID-19. DNA for the CDR3: TGTGCCAGTAGTGCCTACACAGGGGCGGAAAACATTCAGTACTTC. The encoded protein is CASSAYTGAENIQYF.